The 28 T cell receptor beta chains in this list originate from one sample, sequenced in a study of monozygotic twins with inflammatory bowel disease. Using the 5' RACE reads, TCRdb records one entry per CDR3 protein without DNA. The sample's table shows more than 300,000 distinct CDR3 sequences. The sequenced material came from blood. The receptors were sampled from a human donor with ulcerative colitis or Crohn's disease, or a healthy co-twin of an affected twin (not recorded which).

The J gene is TRBJ1-2, the V gene TRBV12-3 or TRBV12-4; TCRdb's assignment of TRBD1 cannot be checked, as there is no DNA. The CDR3 spans 13 residues. CDR3 sequence: CASSSPVRWSFSF.

V usage is TRBV6-1 and J usage is TRBJ1-1; TCRdb designates TRBD1, a call that cannot be tested without DNA. This CDR3 is built from 14 residues. The germline gives CDR1 MNHNS, CDR2 SASEGT. The CDR3 sequence: CASRPSQGMVEAFF.

The chain joins TRBV30 to TRBJ2-7. The CDR3 length is 12 residues. Germline V gene lookup returns CDR1 GTSNPN and CDR2 SVGIG (reference sequence). The CDR3 loop reads CAWSVRIGEQYF.

The chain uses TRBV12-3 or TRBV12-4 and TRBJ1-3; TCRdb proposes TRBD1, but this gene call is untestable without DNA. The CDR3 totals 16 residues. CDR3 loop: CASSPHSGVSGNTIYF.

This sequence joins TRBV18 and TRBJ2-7. The CDR3 extends over 16 amino acids. CDR1 is KGHSH, CDR2 LQKENI, per germline. The CDR3 sequence: CASSPAGTRPPYEQYF.

J is TRBJ2-6 and V is TRBV30. The CDR3 runs to 14 residues. CDR1 and CDR2 from the germline V gene are GTSNPN and SVGIG (reference sequence). CDR3 sequence reads: CAWQDGSGANVLTF.

This CDR3 reads CASSIAAGARMNTEAFF. This chain links TRBV19 with TRBJ1-1; TCRdb outputs TRBD1, but without DNA this stays unchecked. Germline V CDR1 and CDR2: LNHDA, SQIVND (reference sequence). This CDR3 contains 17 residues.

This chain connects TRBV9 to TRBJ1-1. This CDR3 spans 14 amino acids. The germline CDR1 and CDR2 sequences are SGDLS and YYNGEE. The CDR3 region is CASSAFDGNTEAFF.

The rearrangement links TRBV3-1 to TRBJ2-7. CDR1 and CDR2 (germline): LGHDT, YNNKEL (reference sequence). This CDR3 comprises 13 residues. The CDR3 region is CASSQSSASEQYF.

The gene calls are TRBV5-1 and TRBJ2-3. From germline, CDR1 is SGHRS and CDR2 YFSETQ. The CDR3 spans 13 residues. The CDR3 here is CASSWTIGDTQYF.

V gene TRBV18 combines with J gene TRBJ2-7. The CDR3 has 13 residues. The germline V gene encodes CDR1 KGHSH and CDR2 LQKENI. The CDR3 spells CASSPGFLREQYF.

The chain couples TRBV30 to TRBJ1-1; TCRdb proposes TRBD1, but this gene call is untestable without DNA. The CDR3 has 11 residues. CDR1 is GTSNPN, CDR2 SVGIG, per germline (reference sequence). Here the CDR3 reads CAWTAGRGSFF.

The rearrangement uses TRBV6-1 and TRBJ2-6. Germline V lookup: CDR1 MNHNS, CDR2 SASEGT. The CDR3 is 15 amino acids. CDR3 region: CASSQGSSGANVLTF.

The rearrangement links TRBV7-9 to TRBJ1-2. From germline, CDR1 is SEHNR and CDR2 FQNEAQ (reference sequence). The CDR3 is made up of 16 amino acids. The CDR3 sequence is CASTTLARGMLAGYTF.

V gene TRBV7-9 combines with J gene TRBJ2-3; TCRdb outputs TRBD1, but without DNA this stays unchecked. CDR1 SEHNR and CDR2 FQNEAQ come from the germline V gene (reference sequence). This CDR3 spans 15 amino acids. This CDR3 reads CASSLPSGGHRTQYF.

The chain uses TRBV7-6 and TRBJ2-1; the TCRdb call, TRBD1, lacks DNA for checking. Germline assignment: CDR1 SGHVS and CDR2 FNYEAQ. The length of the CDR3 is 15 residues. CDR3 sequence: CASSLVTASYNEQFF.

This chain links TRBV29-1 with TRBJ2-1; checking the TCRdb D call of TRBD1 is not possible without DNA. Germline V CDR1 and CDR2: SQVTM, ANQGSEA. CDR3 length: 12 amino acids. The CDR3 sequence is CSGLAGSRGQFF.

This chain joins TRBV7-2 and TRBJ2-4. The CDR3 length is 14 residues. Germline V lookup: CDR1 SGHTA, CDR2 FQGNSA. CDR3 sequence reads: CASSFNMGQNIQYF.

The gene calls are TRBV6-1 and TRBJ2-3; the TCRdb call, TRBD2, lacks DNA for checking. Germline CDR1 is MNHNS and CDR2 is SASEGT. The CDR3 spans 14 residues. CDR3 in amino acids: CASSELQGRLEADF.

The chain joins TRBV5-6 to TRBJ2-1; TCRdb's assignment of TRBD1 cannot be checked, as there is no DNA. This CDR3 comprises 15 residues. Germline CDR1 SGHDT, CDR2 YYEEEE. The CDR3 protein is CASGRDRGLSGEQFF. Variable domain in full (rest from reference TRBV5-6 and TRBJ2-1): DAGVTQSPTHLIKTRGQQVTLRCSPKSGHDTVSWYQQALGQGPQFIFQYYEEEERQRGNFPDRFSGHQFPNYSSELNVNALLLGDSALYLCASGRDRGLSGEQFFGPGTRLTVL.

The V and J genes are TRBV10-3 and TRBJ2-4; absent DNA, TCRdb's TRBD1 call cannot be checked. CDR1 is ENHRY and CDR2 is SYGVKD in the germline V gene. There are 16 residues in the CDR3. This CDR3 is CAISASQGSVKNIQYF.

V is TRBV20-1 and J is TRBJ2-7; TCRdb outputs TRBD1, but without DNA this stays unchecked. The CDR3 length is 16 residues. Germline CDR1 DFQATT, CDR2 SNEGSKA (reference sequence). The CDR3 protein is CSARGSTGLGSYEQYF.

The chain joins TRBV6-8 to TRBJ1-5; the TCRdb D gene call, TRBD1, has no DNA to confirm it. Germline loops: CDR1 MNHGY, CDR2 SAAAGT. There are 14 residues in the CDR3. The CDR3 is CASSRRVGNQPQHF.

V usage is TRBV2 and J usage is TRBJ1-1. Germline assignment: CDR1 SNHLY and CDR2 FYNNEI. This CDR3 comprises 12 residues. The CDR3 sequence: CASSEGLTEAFF.

The chain employs TRBV7-9 and TRBJ1-2. The CDR3 sequence is 11 residues long. The germline gives CDR1 SEHNR, CDR2 FQNEAQ (reference sequence). The CDR3 protein is CASSSGYGYTF.

This chain links TRBV12-3 or TRBV12-4 with TRBJ1-1. This CDR3 is 14 amino acids long. CDR3: CASSLNGVYTEAFF.

This rearrangement joins TRBV3-1 to TRBJ2-7. There are 13 residues in the CDR3. CDR1 and CDR2 from the germline V gene are LGHDT and YNNKEL (reference sequence). The CDR3 region is CASSQDSSLFLYF.

The J gene is TRBJ1-2, the V gene TRBV18; there is no DNA to check the TCRdb D call of TRBD1. The CDR3 is 15 amino acids. Germline V gene data show CDR1 as KGHSH and CDR2 as LQKENI. The CDR3 reads CASSPPNRDLYGYTF.